This entry features one T cell receptor (beta chain) sequence. Its target is unknown. Trimming removed 0 bases from V and 7 bases from J; junction bases left unmatched: 6. Germline V gene data show CDR1 as SGDLS and CDR2 as YYNGEE. This CDR3 spans 15 amino acids. The source of the sample is a study of T cell responses to AZD1222 COVID-19 vaccine. Overall study results and limits: Reports say nearly half of spike-specific TCRs go after unmutated variant regions. Most donors were white British, females outnumbered males, and clonal diversity was possibly underestimated. The CD4 TCRs associated with vaccination extended across spike and predominated at 160-218 and 743-854.

The protocol was immunoSEQ multiplex PCR, while the TCRdb copy is restricted to in-frame clones and leaves out a portion. The sample consists of around 160,000 clones, roughly 89% of them appearing once. This specimen was peripheral blood, taken on day 0 of AZD1222 vaccination. V is TRBV9 and J is TRBJ2-1, with 8 bases identical to TRBD1. This receptor was identified in an adult in good health. The CDR3 here is CASSVGGDRLNEQFF. In DNA, the CDR3 is TGTGCCAGCAGCGTAGGAGGGGACAGGCTGAATGAGCAGTTCTTC.